This T cell receptor beta chain was observed in a study of blood T cell repertoires in COVID-19. The authors' processing: Reference gene primer amplification in the assay estimated nucleated cell counts. Produced via immunoSEQ multiplex PCR; TCRdb's table is partial and in-frame only. The V and J calls and clone size were taken over from that table, and D and trimming were inferred from the DNA. Altogether about 200,000 clones are present, roughly nine tenths being singletons, with the ten largest covering around 0.76%. V lost 2 bases and J 0 bases, leaving 17 bases between the germline ends. Germline CDR1 and CDR2: SGHRS and YFSETQ. The CDR3 length is 18 residues.

The receptor's source is a woman aged 70-85 years with acute or convalescent COVID-19. The chain links TRBV5-1 to TRBJ1-4; D ambiguous. Sequencing was performed on peripheral blood. Here the CDR3 reads CASSFRAAEFATNEKLFF. The CDR3 region has the DNA TGCGCCAGCAGCTTTAGGGCAGCGGAATTTGCAACTAATGAAAAACTGTTTTTT.